Listed below are T cell receptor beta chains from one sample, sequenced in a study of T cells in Graves' hyperthyroidism and ophthalmopathy. TCRdb called the multiplex PCR reads again in MiXCR, with one record for every CDR3 protein. The sample consists of 540,000 or so distinct CDR3 sequences, about 15% of them appearing once. Material for sequencing was blood. The receptors were gathered from a woman aged 30 to 39 with Graves' hyperthyroidism. CDR3s include the opening cysteine and the closing phenylalanine or tryptophan. The D gene is left open where the match is weak. Expanded clones are given a class, and other clones once, few, many or no size at all.

-	-	TRBJ1-2	TRBV20-1	TGCAGTGCTAGCAGAGGGATGGACTATGGCTACACCTTC	CSASRGMDYGYTF
TRBD2	-	TRBJ2-3	TRBV5-4	TGTGCCAGCAGCTTGGACCCGGGACTAGCGGGAGGAGCAGATACGCAGTATTTT	CASSLDPGLAGGADTQYF
-	few	TRBJ2-1	TRBV18	TGTGCCAGCTCACCAGGCGTTCCCCCCTACAATGAGCAGTTCTTC	CASSPGVPPYNEQFF
TRBD2	-	TRBJ2-1	TRBV4-1	TGCGCCAGCAGCCAAGGAACTAGCGGGAGGAGCTCCTACAATGAGCAGTTCTTC	CASSQGTSGRSSYNEQFF
TRBD2	many	TRBJ2-3	TRBV12-3/TRBV12-4	TGTGCCAGCAGTTTAGGCGGGAGGGCACATACGCAGTATTTT	CASSLGGRAHTQYF
TRBD1	many	TRBJ2-1	TRBV24-1	TGTGCCACCAGTGCCCCGGACAGGGGTGATGAGCAGTTCTTC	CATSAPDRGDEQFF
-	few	TRBJ2-5	TRBV20-1	TGCAGTGCTACCACGCAGGGCCAAGCCCAGTACTTC	CSATTQGQAQYF
-	many	TRBJ2-2	TRBV2	TGTGCCAGCAGTGAAGCGGAGGCCGCCGGGGAGCTGTTTTTT	CASSEAEAAGELFF
TRBD2	many	TRBJ2-7	TRBV7-2	TGTGCCAGCAGCTTGGGGACTAATACCAACTCAAAGCAGTACTTC	CASSLGTNTNSKQYF
TRBD1	many	TRBJ2-7	TRBV7-9	TGTGCCAGCAGCCATCGAGTGGGACAGACGTCCTACGAGCAGTACTTC	CASSHRVGQTSYEQYF
-	many	TRBJ2-5	TRBV27	TGTGCCAGCAGTTTTGATTCCGGGACCTCTCAAGAGACCCAGTACTTC	CASSFDSGTSQETQYF
-	-	TRBJ2-7	TRBV5-1	TGCGCCAGCAGCACCACAAGTTTCGAGCAGTACTTC	CASSTTSFEQYF
-	-	TRBJ1-2	TRBV7-9	TGTGCCAGCAGCTTAGACTTTCGACGGAACCATGGCTACACCTTC	CASSLDFRRNHGYTF
-	few	TRBJ1-4	TRBV9	TGTGCCAGCAGCGCAACACAGGGCTCCAATGAAAAACTGTTTTTT	CASSATQGSNEKLFF
-	many	TRBJ1-1	TRBV27	TGTGCCAGCAGTTTAACTTTCAACACTGAAGCTTTCTTT	CASSLTFNTEAFF
TRBD1	-	TRBJ2-2	TRBV5-1	TGCGCCAGCAGCCCCGACAGGGGGCACGGGGAGCTGTTTTTT	CASSPDRGHGELFF
-	-	TRBJ2-1	TRBV9	TGTGCCAGCAGCCCAAGACAGGGCGCGGGAGTTTGGATATACAATGAGCAGTTCTTC	CASSPRQGAGVWIYNEQFF
TRBD2	few	TRBJ2-6	TRBV12-3/TRBV12-4	TGTGCCAGCGCGGGACTAGCGGGAGCGAGAGGGGCCAACGTCCTGACTTTC	CASAGLAGARGANVLTF
TRBD2	-	TRBJ2-7	TRBV20-1	TGCAGTGCGAGACTAGCGGGGGGGGCCTACGAGCAGTACTTC	CSARLAGGAYEQYF
-	many	TRBJ2-1	TRBV12-3/TRBV12-4	TGTGCCAGCAGTTCCCCCCTCACTAGCTCCTACAATGAGCAGTTCTTC	CASSSPLTSSYNEQFF
TRBD2	-	TRBJ2-1	TRBV19	TGTGCCAGTAGTACGGGACTAGGCCATGAGCAGTTCTTC	CASSTGLGHEQFF
-	-	TRBJ2-7	TRBV19	TGTGCCACCCGGGAGGGACAGCGCTACGAGCAGTACTTC	CATREGQRYEQYF
-	few	TRBJ1-2	TRBV7-2	TGTGCCAGCAGCTTAGGTCTAGACTATGGCTACACCTTC	CASSLGLDYGYTF
TRBD1	many	TRBJ1-4	TRBV6-1	TGTGCCAGCAGTACTACGACAGGGCCGTCCAAAACTAATGAAAAACTGTTTTTT	CASSTTTGPSKTNEKLFF
-	-	TRBJ2-5	TRBV20-1	TGCAGTGCTCCCCGGGGGGAGACCCAGTACTTC	CSAPRGETQYF
-	many	TRBJ1-2	TRBV4-2	TGTGCCAGCAGCCAAGAGGAGGGGCGCGGCTATGGCTACACCTTC	CASSQEEGRGYGYTF
TRBD1	-	TRBJ2-4	TRBV18	TGTGCCAGCAGCCAAGCGACAGGGGCCGGAAACATTCAGTACTTC	CASSQATGAGNIQYF
-	few	TRBJ1-3	TRBV7-2	TGTGCCAGCAGCCAGTTCGCTACGGGCTTGGGTGGAAACACCATATATTTT	CASSQFATGLGGNTIYF
TRBD2	few	TRBJ2-1	TRBV9	TGTGCCAGCAGCGGGACTAGCGGTTGGGGCAATGAGCAGTTCTTC	CASSGTSGWGNEQFF
TRBD1	many	TRBJ1-4	TRBV6-1	TGTGCCAGCAGTGAACAAATCGGGACAGGGAATGAAAAACTGTTTTTT	CASSEQIGTGNEKLFF
TRBD2	many	TRBJ2-1	TRBV12-3/TRBV12-4	TGTGCCAGCAAGAAGCGGGAGGGCTCTTATGAGCAGTTCTTC	CASKKREGSYEQFF
TRBD1	few	TRBJ2-5	TRBV30	TGTGCCTGGGACAGGGGCGGCGGAGAGACCCAGTACTTC	CAWDRGGGETQYF
-	many	TRBJ2-4	TRBV11-2	TGTGCCAGCAGCTTTTCAGGGGCCAAAAACATTCAGTACTTC	CASSFSGAKNIQYF